These 14 T cell receptor beta chains were all obtained from the same sample, sequenced in a study of beta chain features in type 1 diabetes. Isolated RNA was reverse transcribed in full, so expressed TCRB transcripts were sequenced. The protocol was immunoSEQ multiplex PCR, while the TCRdb copy is restricted to in-frame clones and leaves out a portion. In the table there are around 290,000 clones, under 8.5% of which are singletons. Sequenced: central memory CD4+ T cells from blood. These receptors were obtained from a woman between 18 and 30 years old in good health.

CDR3 sequence: CASSSLGDRTDTQYF. The CDR3 region has the DNA TGTGCCAGCAGCTCCTTAGGGGACCGCACAGATACGCAGTATTTT. V gene TRBV7-2 combines with J gene TRBJ2-3; D could derive from TRBD1 or TRBD2 (5 bases each). Trimming cost V 4 bases and J 1 base, with 12 bases left between them. CDR1 is SGHTA and CDR2 is FQGNSA in the germline V gene. This CDR3 spans 15 amino acids.

The chain links TRBV4-1 to TRBJ2-2, with D unclear. The CDR3 runs to 16 residues. V shed 3 bases and J shed 3 bases, with 14 bases lying between them. Germline-derived CDR1 and CDR2 are MGHRA and YSYEKL. The CDR3 DNA is TGCGCCAGCAGCCATCAAGCGCCGACTTACACCGGGGAGCTGTTTTTT. It codes for CASSHQAPTYTGELFF.

The chain combines TRBV5-1 with TRBJ1-1; TRBD1 matches at 9 bases. The CDR3 sequence is 16 residues long. Per the germline V gene, CDR1 is SGHRS and CDR2 is YFSETQ. Unmatched junction bases numbered 5, after V lost 2 bases and J lost 0 bases. CDR3 residues: CASSFSGTGMNTEAFF. The DNA for the CDR3 is TGCGCCAGCAGCTTTTCCGGGACAGGGATGAACACTGAAGCTTTCTTT.

The V and J genes are TRBV5-4 and TRBJ2-1; D gene ambiguous. Germline CDR1 SGHNT, CDR2 YYREEE (reference sequence). CDR3 length equals 12 residues. V was clipped by 4 bases and J by 4 bases, with 6 bases between them. The CDR3: CASSQRYNEQFF. DNA for the CDR3: TGTGCCAGCAGCCAGAGATACAATGAGCAGTTCTTC.

This clone was recorded at least ten times. The chain has TRBV7-7 and TRBJ2-5; 7 bases line up with TRBD1. The CDR3 spans 13 residues. Losses at the gene ends were 5 bases for V and 4 bases for J; bases not matched to a gene: 4. Germline values: CDR1 SSHAT, CDR2 FNYEAQ (reference sequence). CDR3 region: CASSPTGPETQYF. The CDR3 DNA is TGTGCCAGCAGCCCGACAGGGCCAGAGACCCAGTACTTC.

This clone was seen a few times. This chain uses TRBV6-5 with TRBJ1-2; tentative D call: TRBD1 (5 bases). CDR3 length equals 13 residues. CDR1 is MNHEY and CDR2 is SVGAGI in the germline V gene. Trimming removed 6 bases at V and 1 base at J, with 9 bases between. The CDR3 nucleotides are TGTGCCAGCAGCCTGGGGGATAACTATGGCTACACCTTC. Protein: CASSLGDNYGYTF.

The chain joins TRBV9 to TRBJ1-1; D uncertain. Germline values: CDR1 SGDLS, CDR2 YYNGEE. The CDR3 loop spans 14 amino acids. Trimming left V 0 bases short and J 2 bases short, with 8 bases between. The CDR3, as DNA: TGTGCCAGCAGCGTAGAACAGATTAACACTGAAGCTTTCTTT. Translated, it gives CASSVEQINTEAFF.

The V call is TRBV29-1, the J call TRBJ2-1; TRBD2 agrees at 10 bases. The CDR3 has 15 residues. J gave up 4 bases and V 4 bases, and 7 bases lay outside the gene matches. In germline, CDR1 is SQVTM, CDR2 ANQGSEA. The CDR3 nucleotides are TGCAGCGTTGGGCTAGCGGGAGTGGCGTACAATGAGCAGTTCTTC. This sequence encodes CSVGLAGVAYNEQFF.

This clone has more than one count but fewer than ten. V is TRBV25-1 and J is TRBJ2-2; D is perhaps TRBD1 or TRBD2 (5 bases each). Germline V gene sequence: CDR1 MGHDK, CDR2 SYGVNS. The V end lost 2 bases, the J end lost 1 base, and 11 bases lay between the germline ends. The length of the CDR3 is 16 residues. Here the CDR3 reads CASSERGRLNTGELFF. Here the CDR3 DNA reads TGTGCCAGCAGTGAAAGGGGACGGTTGAACACCGGGGAGCTGTTTTTT.

This clone was seen at least ten times. The same CDR3 can be traced to other DNA sequences in this sample. The chain employs TRBV6-5 and TRBJ2-5; D not certain. This CDR3 spans 15 amino acids. Germline lookup yields CDR1 MNHEY and CDR2 SVGAGI. Trimming removed 2 bases at V and 2 bases at J, with 12 bases between. CDR3 sequence: CASSYGAGDQETQYF. The CDR3 nucleotides are TGTGCCAGCAGTTACGGTGCAGGAGATCAAGAGACCCAGTACTTC.

This clone was observed a handful of times. The CDR3 nucleotides are TGTGCCAGCAGCCGACAGGGGGCGAACACAGATACGCAGTATTTT. This codes for CASSRQGANTDTQYF. The rearrangement links TRBV7-2 to TRBJ2-3; 10 nucleotides match TRBD1. Looked up from germline, CDR1 is SGHTA and CDR2 is FQGNSA. CDR3 length equals 15 residues. V trimming: 5 bases; J trimming: 2 bases; junction bases outside the gene matches: 4.

The chain uses TRBV4-2 and TRBJ2-1, with 10 nucleotides matching TRBD2. The CDR3 runs to 17 residues. CDR1 and CDR2 (germline): LGHNA, YNFKEQ. V lost 1 base, J lost 6 bases, and 9 bases stayed unmatched. CDR3 coding DNA: TGTGCCAGCAGCCAAGGCGTTCAGCTAGCGGGGGTCAATGAGCAGTTCTTC. Amino acid sequence: CASSQGVQLAGVNEQFF.

The chain links TRBV11-2 to TRBJ2-5; no reliable D call. Germline V CDR1 and CDR2: SGHAT, FQNNGV. This CDR3 region has 13 residues. V lost 7 bases to trimming and J lost 9 bases, with 18 bases between them. The CDR3: CASTSDRGMAQYF. As DNA, the CDR3 is TGTGCCAGCACTTCGGACCGTGGGATGGCCCAGTACTTC.

There are a few counts of this clone. The rearrangement joins TRBV11-3 to TRBJ2-3; 9 bases align to TRBD2. Germline CDR1 SGHNT, CDR2 YENEEA. CDR3 length equals 15 residues. The trim removed 4 bases at V and 6 bases at J, leaving 8 bases unmatched. This CDR3 reads CASSSSSGTSDTQYF. The CDR3 region has the DNA TGTGCCAGCAGCTCCTCTTCCGGGACTAGCGATACGCAGTATTTT.